The rows below give T cell receptor beta chains drawn from one sample of a study of T-cell memory formation after mild COVID-19. Each CDR3 protein is one row after TCRdb ran MiXCR on the 5' RACE reads. The table shows about 350,000 distinct CDR3 sequences, with roughly 15% occurring only once. The sequencing sample was made of PBMCs or a T cell subset sorted from them (not recorded which). These receptors all stem from a man aged 18 to 29 who had mild COVID-19 (a few samples of this study predate the infection). Cell type and time point are not known. The CDR3 runs from the conserved cysteine through the conserved F or W. The D gene is left open where the match is weak. A clone size is listed for some rows: how often the clone was seen (once, few, many), or a class if it is expanded.

>TRBV12-3/TRBV12-4|many|TRBJ1-6|-|16
CASTPALGSNNSPLHF
TGTGCCAGCACTCCCGCTTTGGGCAGTAATAATTCACCCCTCCACTTT
>TRBV5-1|-|TRBJ1-2|-|15
CASSSPDGAPYGYTF
TGCGCCAGCAGCTCCCCCGATGGGGCCCCCTATGGCTACACCTTC
>TRBV3-1|-|TRBJ2-1|-|14
CASSQDGLDYQSFF
TGTGCCAGCAGCCAAGACGGCTTGGACTACCAGTCGTTCTTC
>TRBV6-2/TRBV6-3|-|TRBJ2-6|-|14
CASSWFSGANVLTF
TGTGCCAGCAGTTGGTTCTCTGGGGCCAACGTCCTGACTTTC
>TRBV7-2|many|TRBJ2-2|-|13
CASSARQSGELFF
TGTGCCAGCAGCGCAAGACAGAGCGGGGAGCTGTTTTTT
>TRBV4-3|many|TRBJ2-6|-|14
CASSGLSGANVLTF
TGCGCCAGCAGCGGGCTCTCTGGGGCCAACGTCCTGACTTTC
>TRBV7-2|-|TRBJ2-3|TRBD2|17
CASSRPRGDPSTDTQYF
TGTGCCAGCAGCCGTCCTCGGGGGGACCCTAGCACAGATACGCAGTATTTT
>TRBV20-1|many|TRBJ1-1|TRBD1|14
CSARVPGQSPEAFF
TGCAGTGCTAGAGTACCGGGACAGTCCCCTGAAGCTTTCTTT
>TRBV20-1|-|TRBJ1-2|-|12
CSARDSRYGYTF
TGCAGTGCTAGAGATAGTAGATATGGCTACACCTTC
>TRBV9|-|TRBJ1-1|-|15
CASSVAEVMNTEAFF
TGTGCCAGCAGCGTAGCGGAAGTTATGAACACTGAAGCTTTCTTT
>TRBV4-3|-|TRBJ1-1|-|13
CASSQEFRTEAFF
TGCGCCAGCAGCCAAGAGTTCAGGACTGAAGCTTTCTTT
>TRBV12-3/TRBV12-4|few|TRBJ2-2|-|18
CASRPTMWYRAGTGELFF
TGTGCCAGCAGACCAACCATGTGGTACAGGGCGGGAACCGGGGAGCTGTTTTTT
>TRBV6-2/TRBV6-3|-|TRBJ2-2|-|17
CSSRQPWDQENTGELFF
TGTTCCAGCAGGCAACCCTGGGACCAGGAAAACACCGGGGAGCTGTTTTTT
>TRBV5-4|-|TRBJ1-1|-|15
CASSLGDQRNTEAFF
TGTGCCAGCAGCTTGGGGGACCAGAGAAACACTGAAGCTTTCTTT
>TRBV18|few|TRBJ1-4|-|15
CASSQLGATNEKLFF
TGTGCCAGCTCCCAGTTGGGTGCAACTAATGAAAAACTGTTTTTT
>TRBV6-5|few|TRBJ1-1|-|14
CASSYSQGNTEAFF
TGTGCCAGCAGTTACTCGCAGGGAAACACTGAAGCTTTCTTT
>TRBV7-9|few|TRBJ2-2|-|15
CASSLHRTNTGELFF
TGTGCCAGCAGCTTACACAGAACGAACACCGGGGAGCTGTTTTTT
>TRBV9|-|TRBJ2-5|-|14
CASSVSTVQETQYF
TGTGCCAGCAGCGTATCGACGGTTCAAGAGACCCAGTACTTC
>TRBV4-3|few|TRBJ2-2|TRBD2|16
CASSQKAGGYTGELFF
TGCGCCAGCAGCCAGAAAGCGGGGGGGTATACCGGGGAGCTGTTTTTT
>TRBV6-5|-|TRBJ1-6|-|13
CASRQGHRSPLHF
TGTGCCAGCAGACAGGGACACCGGTCACCCCTCCACTTT
>TRBV5-5|-|TRBJ2-3|-|17
CASSLALTGHPTDTQYF
TGTGCCAGCAGCTTGGCCCTAACAGGTCATCCGACGGATACGCAGTATTTT
>TRBV5-1|-|TRBJ1-2|TRBD1|13
CASSPKGAEGYTF
TGCGCCAGCAGCCCAAAGGGGGCAGAAGGCTACACCTTC
>TRBV25-1|few|TRBJ1-2|TRBD1|15
CASSATGQGNYGYTF
TGTGCCAGCAGTGCGACGGGACAGGGCAACTATGGCTACACCTTC
>TRBV4-1|many|TRBJ2-1|-|15
CASSQDSGSYNEQFF
TGCGCCAGCAGCCAAGATTCCGGGTCCTACAATGAGCAGTTCTTC
>TRBV7-3|-|TRBJ2-6|-|14
CASGVGSGANVLTF
TGTGCCAGCGGGGTTGGTTCTGGGGCCAACGTCCTGACTTTC
>TRBV7-6|few|TRBJ2-3|TRBD2|16
CASSLRSGSTTDTQYF
TGTGCCAGCAGCTTGCGGAGCGGGAGTACCACAGATACGCAGTATTTT
>TRBV28|-|TRBJ2-1|-|16
CASKGHRAQDYNEQFF
TGTGCCAGCAAAGGACACAGGGCTCAAGACTACAATGAGCAGTTCTTC
>TRBV4-3|few|TRBJ1-1|-|16
CASSRTGFPMGVFAFF
TGCGCCAGCAGCCGGACGGGTTTTCCCATGGGTGTATTTGCTTTCTTT
>TRBV11-2|few|TRBJ2-3|-|18
CASSLVSSGGPPADTQYF
TGTGCCAGCAGCTTAGTTAGTTCCGGGGGGCCGCCAGCAGATACGCAGTATTTT
>TRBV7-9|-|TRBJ2-5|-|13
CASSSPGQETQYF
TGTGCCAGCAGCTCACCCGGACAAGAGACCCAGTACTTC